The next 5 T cell receptor beta chains were all read from a single sample in a study of sequential checkpoint blockade in melanoma. The treatment is: randomized to nivolumab then ipilimumab (arm A) or the reverse (arm B). TCRdb's table, derived via immunoSEQ multiplex PCR, lists solely in-frame clones and lacks some. Seen here are 26,000 or so clones, less than 90% observed once, and the top ten hold 14%. The material was CD8+ T cells sorted from blood (inferred from file names), obtained from a patient given nivolumab and ipilimumab in sequence. The source is a human donor with melanoma.

The V call is TRBV7-9, the J call TRBJ1-2; a weak D match, TRBD1 (5 bases). Between the trimmed V and J ends, which lost 4 bases and 7 bases, there was a span of 25 bases. CDR1 and CDR2 (germline): SEHNR, FQNEAQ (reference sequence). CDR3 length equals 17 residues. CDR3 DNA: TGTGCCAGCAGCTCATCCCTGGAGGGGTTTTATTCATTTGGCTACACCTTC. Translated, it gives CASSSSLEGFYSFGYTF.

The rearrangement uses TRBV5-5 and TRBJ1-5; no clear D gene. Germline V gene data show CDR1 as SGHKS and CDR2 as YYEKEE (reference sequence). V was trimmed by 2 bases and J by 6 bases, leaving 9 bases between them. This CDR3 spans 13 amino acids. CDR3 bases: TGTGCCAGCAGCTTATGGGGAGTTCAGCCCCAGCATTTT. Protein: CASSLWGVQPQHF.

The V and J genes are TRBV4-3 and TRBJ1-2; D is undetermined. CDR1 and CDR2 (germline): LGHNA, YSLEER. The ends were cut back, 4 bases at V and 2 bases at J, with 14 bases in the middle. The CDR3 covers 15 residues. The CDR3 nucleotides are TGCGCCAGCAGCCCTAGGCAAACCGGGAACTATGGCTACACCTTC. Translation gives CASSPRQTGNYGYTF.

This chain uses TRBV9 with TRBJ2-1; the match to TRBD2 covers 10 bases. V lost 1 base and J lost 8; bases outside the gene matches: 9. There are 16 residues in the CDR3. Germline CDR1 reads SGDLS; CDR2 reads YYNGEE. The CDR3 nucleotides read TGTGCCAGCAGCGTACGAAGCGGGAGGGCCGTCGATGAGCAGTTCTTC. The encoded protein is CASSVRSGRAVDEQFF.

The CDR3 region has the DNA TGCGCCAGCAGCCTCACAGGGGGCGGGAGAGGTTTGGACGAGCAGTACTTC. It specifies CASSLTGGGRGLDEQYF. The V and J genes are TRBV4-1 and TRBJ2-7; TRBD1 matches at 9 bases. J gave up 5 bases and V 4 bases, and 15 bases lay outside the gene matches. This CDR3 spans 17 amino acids. Germline CDR1 reads MGHRA; CDR2 reads YSYEKL.